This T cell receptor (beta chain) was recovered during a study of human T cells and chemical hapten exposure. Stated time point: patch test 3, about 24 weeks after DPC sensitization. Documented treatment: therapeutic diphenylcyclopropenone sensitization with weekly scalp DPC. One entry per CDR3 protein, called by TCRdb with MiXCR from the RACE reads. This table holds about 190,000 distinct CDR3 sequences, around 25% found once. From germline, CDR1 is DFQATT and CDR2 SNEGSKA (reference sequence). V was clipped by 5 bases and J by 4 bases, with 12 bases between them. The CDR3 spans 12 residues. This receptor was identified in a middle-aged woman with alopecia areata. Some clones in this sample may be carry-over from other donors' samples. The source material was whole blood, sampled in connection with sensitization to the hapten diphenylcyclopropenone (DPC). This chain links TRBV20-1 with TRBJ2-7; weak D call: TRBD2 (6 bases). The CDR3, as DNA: TGCAGTGCTCCCAGGGACTTGTACGAGCAGTACTTC. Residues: CSAPRDLYEQYF.